This TCR beta chain was identified during a study of T-cell reconstitution after alpha-beta-depleted transplantation in children. Concerning this clonotype: Its antigen is unidentified.

Germline V gives CDR1 DFQATT, CDR2 SNEGSKA (reference sequence). V lost 3 bases and J 2 bases, leaving 9 bases between the germline ends. The CDR3 contains 13 residues. Overall study findings and caveats: Surviving recipient T cells and thymic progenitors accounted for the high day-60 TCRbeta diversity observed in some patients.

The library targeted TCRbeta and was prepared with unique molecular identifiers. One entry per CDR3 protein results from TCRdb running MiXCR on the PCR reads. The table lists about 1,000,000 distinct CDR3 sequences, about 29% of them singletons. This receptor was obtained from a boy in the first two years of life who had a stem cell transplant for SCID, so the T cells may come from the graft donor. V usage is TRBV20-1 and J usage is TRBJ2-3; possibly TRBD1 or TRBD2 for D (6 bases each). Sequencing was performed on PBMCs, mostly from graft donor cells, taken 360 days after TCRalphabeta/CD19-depleted stem cell transplant. This CDR3 is CSASGGTTDTQYF. The CDR3 DNA sequence: TGCAGTGCTAGCGGGGGCACCACAGATACGCAGTATTTT.